Below are 31 T cell receptor beta chains sequenced from a single sample in a study of technical replicates of blood from a few donors. Profiled with immunoSEQ multiplex PCR; TCRdb holds only in-frame clones, not every one. In the table there are around 80,000 clones, around 90% of which are singletons. The sample comprised T cells isolated from PBMCs. These receptors all stem from a human donor in good health.

This clone was seen more than once but under ten times. V gene TRBV4-1 combines with J gene TRBJ1-1; TRBD1 agrees at 7 bases. CDR3 size: 15 residues. Unmatched junction bases numbered 6, after V lost 0 bases and J lost 5 bases. CDR1 is MGHRA, CDR2 YSYEKL, per germline. CDR3 sequence: CASSQDRQGRTEAFF. DNA of the CDR3: TGCGCCAGCAGCCAAGACCGACAGGGAAGGACTGAAGCTTTCTTT.

CDR3 DNA: TGTGCCAGCAGCCTGCCGGGAGGAGAATTTAACTATGGCTACACCTTC. It yields the protein CASSLPGGEFNYGYTF. The chain recombines TRBV5-5 with TRBJ1-2; D gene uncertain. V was trimmed by 4 bases and J by 1 base, leaving 17 bases between them. This CDR3 is 16 amino acids long. Germline V gene sequence: CDR1 SGHKS, CDR2 YYEKEE (reference sequence).

This rearrangement joins TRBV27 to TRBJ2-7; 8 nucleotides agree with TRBD1. Germline V CDR1 and CDR2: MNHEY, SMNVEV (reference sequence). The junction had 5 bases not matched to a gene; V was cut back by 4 bases and J by 6 bases. CDR3 length: 13 residues. CDR3 nucleotides: TGTGCCAGCAGTTGGGACAGGTCTCGCGAGCAGTACTTC. It specifies CASSWDRSREQYF.

The V call is TRBV30, the J call TRBJ2-7, with 9 positions matching TRBD1. Trimming removed 2 bases from V and 5 bases from J; junction bases left unmatched: 1. The CDR3 has 12 amino acids. Germline CDR1 reads GTSNPN; CDR2 reads SVGIG (reference sequence). The CDR3 nucleotides read TGTGCCTGGAGTACAGGGGGCCACGAGCAGTACTTC. Translation gives CAWSTGGHEQYF.

V is TRBV19 and J is TRBJ1-2; the match to TRBD1 covers 7 bases. CDR1 is LNHDA and CDR2 is SQIVND in the germline V gene (reference sequence). The ends lost 1 base at V and 3 bases at J; junction bases unmatched: 5. This CDR3 has 15 residues. CDR3 sequence: CASSIVGGQDYGYTF. CDR3 nucleotide sequence: TGTGCCAGTAGTATAGTCGGCGGACAGGACTATGGCTACACCTTC.

The J gene is TRBJ2-7, the V gene TRBV10-3; 9 nucleotides align to TRBD1. Per germline, CDR1 ENHRY and CDR2 SYGVKD. J gave up 2 bases and V 9 bases, and 5 bases lay outside the gene matches. This CDR3 is 13 amino acids long. The CDR3 reads CAIRGQGTYEQYF. CDR3 in DNA: TGTGCCATTCGCGGACAGGGGACCTACGAGCAGTACTTC.

The chain links TRBV5-6 to TRBJ2-1, with unresolved D. Germline V gives CDR1 SGHDT, CDR2 YYEEEE. V lost 5 bases and J lost 6, with 6 bases in between. The CDR3 runs 11 residues. DNA of the CDR3: TGTGCCAGCAGTTTAATCAATGAGCAGTTCTTC. This encodes CASSLINEQFF.

The rearrangement uses TRBV15 and TRBJ2-7; 12 bases fit TRBD1. The CDR3 totals 14 residues. With V trimmed by 9 bases and J by 5 bases, 8 bases remained unmatched. CDR1 and CDR2 from the germline V gene are LNHNV and YYDKDF (reference sequence). CDR3 DNA sequence: TGTGCCACTTACCCGGGACAGGGGGCAGACGAGCAGTACTTC. Protein sequence: CATYPGQGADEQYF.

A single count supports this clone. The V gene is TRBV5-4, the J gene TRBJ1-3; possibly TRBD1 for D (5 bases). Germline values: CDR1 SGHNT, CDR2 YYREEE (reference sequence). The CDR3 covers 18 residues. The V gene lost 0 bases and the J gene lost 0 bases, with 16 bases spanning the gap. CDR3 DNA sequence: TGTGCCAGCAGCTTGGAGGTGGGGCAAATAAGCTCTGGAAACACCATATATTTT. Its protein product is CASSLEVGQISSGNTIYF.

This rearrangement joins TRBV9 to TRBJ2-1, with a possible D match to TRBD2 (6 bases). Trimming removed 4 bases at V and 1 base at J, with 15 bases between. Germline CDR1 and CDR2: SGDLS and YYNGEE. The CDR3 covers 16 residues. CDR3 in DNA: TGTGCCAGCAGCCCCCGCAGCGGAGGGTCCTACAATGAGCAGTTCTTC. Amino acid sequence: CASSPRSGGSYNEQFF.

V usage is TRBV11-2 and J usage is TRBJ2-4, with D perhaps matching TRBD1 (5 bases). Trimming cost V 8 bases and J 0 bases, with 8 bases left between them. CDR1 is SGHAT and CDR2 is FQNNGV in the germline V gene. The length of the CDR3 is 13 residues. The chain's CDR3 is CASQGEAKNIQYF. DNA for the CDR3: TGTGCCAGCCAAGGGGAAGCCAAAAACATTCAGTACTTC.

The V and J genes are TRBV27 and TRBJ2-7; TRBD1 matches at 7 bases. The germline CDR1 and CDR2 sequences are MNHEY and SMNVEV (reference sequence). The V gene end was trimmed by 7 bases and the J gene end by 0 bases; junction bases not matched to a gene: 9. CDR3 length equals 15 residues. The CDR3 reads CASTSETGASYEQYF. As DNA, the CDR3 is TGTGCCAGCACATCCGAAACAGGGGCCTCCTACGAGCAGTACTTC.

The gene calls are TRBV23-1 and TRBJ2-7; perhaps TRBD2 as D (5 bases). TRBV23-1 is given ORF status, its function remaining uncertain. This CDR3 is 13 amino acids long. V dropped 4 bases and J dropped 5 bases, with 12 bases sitting between them. The DNA for the CDR3 is TGCGCCAGCAGTCGCGCGGGCGTCAACGAGCAGTACTTC. Translating it yields CASSRAGVNEQYF.

CDR3 DNA: TGTGCCAGCAGTTTCGGGACAGGACCCCCGTCAGATACGCAGTATTTT. Its translation is CASSFGTGPPSDTQYF. V usage is TRBV27 and J usage is TRBJ2-3; the match to TRBD1 covers 8 bases. Germline-derived CDR1 and CDR2 are MNHEY and SMNVEV (reference sequence). The junction had 9 bases not matched to a gene; V was cut back by 3 bases and J by 4 bases. The CDR3 totals 16 residues.

The chain links TRBV7-2 to TRBJ2-7, with D unresolved. This CDR3 comprises 14 residues. Trimming pared 1 base from V and 1 base from J, leaving 8 bases between. Germline CDR1 is SGHTA and CDR2 is FQGNSA. CDR3 DNA: TGTGCCAGCAGCTTAGTACCGGAGTCCTACGAGCAGTACTTC. Translated, it gives CASSLVPESYEQYF.

V usage is TRBV19 and J usage is TRBJ2-1; the match to TRBD1 covers 10 bases. V shed 8 bases and J 0 bases; nucleotides not matched to a gene: 13. CDR1 and CDR2 from the germline V gene are LNHDA and SQIVND (reference sequence). The CDR3 runs 18 residues. CDR3 DNA: TGTGCCAGTGATCGTGGGACAGGGGTCTTCAGCTCCTACAATGAGCAGTTCTTC. It specifies CASDRGTGVFSSYNEQFF.

The chain combines TRBV4-2 with TRBJ1-5, with D tentatively TRBD1 (5 bases). Trimming removed 1 base from V and 4 bases from J, with 14 bases in between. The CDR3 runs 16 residues. Germline assignment: CDR1 LGHNA and CDR2 YNFKEQ. CDR3 protein: CASSQASTDHNQPQHF. For the CDR3, the DNA is TGTGCCAGCAGCCAAGCTTCGACAGACCATAATCAGCCCCAGCATTTT.

V is TRBV4-1 and J is TRBJ1-3; D not certain. CDR1 MGHRA and CDR2 YSYEKL come from the germline V gene. Trimming stripped 0 bases from V and 0 bases from J, with 6 bases between. CDR3 length: 15 residues. CDR3 loop: CASSQDPGSGNTIYF. For the CDR3, the DNA is TGCGCCAGCAGCCAAGATCCAGGCTCTGGAAACACCATATATTTT.

This chain joins TRBV11-3 and TRBJ1-3; D is uncertain. The V end lost 5 bases, the J end lost 4 bases, and 12 bases lay between the germline ends. The germline V gene encodes CDR1 SGHNT and CDR2 YENEEA. The CDR3 spans 14 residues. This chain's CDR3 is CASSAWTDGNTIYF. The CDR3 region has the DNA TGTGCCAGCAGCGCTTGGACTGACGGAAACACCATATATTTT.

V and J are TRBV28 and TRBJ1-1, with 9 bases matching TRBD1. This CDR3 has 12 residues. CDR1 is MDHEN, CDR2 SYDVKM, per germline. V shed 6 bases and J 4 bases; nucleotides not matched to a gene: 0. CDR3 coding DNA: TGTGCCAGCAGGACAGGGGGCACTGAAGCTTTCTTT. This sequence encodes CASRTGGTEAFF.

The chain couples TRBV7-8 to TRBJ2-7; D call uncertain. V was cut by 6 bases and J by 3 bases, with 15 bases left in between. This CDR3 contains 14 residues. Germline-derived CDR1 and CDR2 are SGHVS and FQNEAQ. In DNA, the CDR3 is TGTGCCAGCAGACTACTACTGGCGGACTACGAGCAGTACTTC. Translation: CASRLLLADYEQYF.

This clone was detected once. This sequence joins TRBV18 and TRBJ2-7, with TRBD1 matching 11 bases. CDR1 is KGHSH and CDR2 is LQKENI in the germline V gene. Losses at the gene ends were 3 bases for V and 1 base for J; bases not matched to a gene: 11. The CDR3 covers 18 residues. Here the CDR3 reads CASSPFRTGGTSSYEQYF. CDR3 nucleotides: TGTGCCAGCTCACCCTTTCGGACAGGGGGCACCTCTTCCTACGAGCAGTACTTC.

The V call is TRBV5-1, the J call TRBJ2-3, with a tentative D call TRBD2 (6 bases). The V gene's germline CDR1 is SGHRS and CDR2 YFSETQ. Trimming took 0 bases from V and 6 from J, leaving 20 bases between them. The CDR3 covers 17 residues. In DNA, the CDR3 is TGCGCCAGCAGCTTGGCGCCGACTAGTGAGGAAGGGGATACGCAGTATTTT. Protein product: CASSLAPTSEEGDTQYF. Full variable domain (remainder filled in from reference TRBV5-1 and TRBJ2-3): KAGVTQTPRYLIKTRGQQVTLSCSPISGHRSVSWYQQTPGQGLQFLFEYFSETQRNKGNFPGRFSGRQFSNSRSEMNVSTLELGDSALYLCASSLAPTSEEGDTQYFGPGTRLTVL.

The V gene is TRBV13, the J gene TRBJ1-2, with 10 bases fitting TRBD1. This CDR3 comprises 14 residues. Trimming cost V 5 bases and J 4 bases; bases outside gene matches: 4. CDR1 PRHDT and CDR2 FYEKMQ come from the germline V gene (reference sequence). CDR3 residues: CASSRGQGGYGYTF. CDR3 nucleotides: TGTGCCAGCAGCAGAGGACAGGGGGGCTATGGCTACACCTTC.

The chain carries TRBV2 and TRBJ1-4; possibly TRBD1 for D (6 bases). This CDR3 spans 16 amino acids. Trimming left V 7 bases short and J 0 bases short, with 15 bases between. CDR1 is SNHLY, CDR2 FYNNEI, per germline. Here the CDR3 reads CASTLDRMATNEKLFF. In DNA form, the CDR3 reads TGTGCCAGCACCTTAGACAGGATGGCAACTAATGAAAAACTGTTTTTT.

CDR3 DNA: TGTGCCAGCAGTTCGGGACAGAATAGCAATCAGCCCCAGCATTTT. Residues: CASSSGQNSNQPQHF. V usage is TRBV27 and J usage is TRBJ1-5, with TRBD1 matching over 7 bases. The V and J ends lost 4 bases and 0 bases, in that order; junction bases with no gene match: 3. CDR3 length: 15 residues. Germline V gene data show CDR1 as MNHEY and CDR2 as SMNVEV (reference sequence).

The J gene is TRBJ2-3, the V gene TRBV6-5; 8 nucleotides line up with TRBD2. The J segment lost 3 bases and the V segment lost 5 bases, leaving 7 bases of the junction unmatched. The CDR3 spans 15 residues. The germline V gene encodes CDR1 MNHEY and CDR2 SVGAGI. The DNA for the CDR3 is TGTGCCAGCAGTCCCTCTAGCGGGCTGACAGATACGCAGTATTTT. This codes for CASSPSSGLTDTQYF.

The chain couples TRBV27 to TRBJ1-1, with D unclear. This CDR3 spans 14 amino acids. Trimming left V 4 bases short and J 4 bases short, with 13 bases between. Germline assignment: CDR1 MNHEY and CDR2 SMNVEV (reference sequence). As DNA, the CDR3 is TGTGCCAGCAGTTCGTCTTCAGGTAGCACTGAAGCTTTCTTT. Translating it yields CASSSSSGSTEAFF.

The chain couples TRBV19 to TRBJ2-5; D is ambiguous. From germline, CDR1 is LNHDA and CDR2 SQIVND (reference sequence). The V gene lost 3 bases and the J gene lost 5 bases, with 13 bases spanning the gap. CDR3 length: 14 residues. The CDR3 loop reads CASSISNRRETQYF. CDR3 in DNA: TGTGCCAGTAGTATTTCCAACAGACGGGAGACCCAGTACTTC.

This chain links TRBV19 with TRBJ1-5, with TRBD1 identical over 8 bases. CDR1 is LNHDA, CDR2 SQIVND, per germline (reference sequence). Trimming took 3 bases from V and 4 from J; bases not matched to a gene: 5. This CDR3 region has 15 residues. The CDR3 DNA sequence: TGTGCCAGTAGTATGGACACAGGGGGAAATCAGCCCCAGCATTTT. Its translation is CASSMDTGGNQPQHF.

This clone has a single count. The rearrangement links TRBV13 to TRBJ2-5; 8 nucleotides agree with TRBD1. The CDR3 is 16 residues long. The J segment lost 5 bases and the V segment lost 2 bases, leaving 10 bases of the junction unmatched. Per germline, CDR1 PRHDT and CDR2 FYEKMQ (reference sequence). CDR3 nucleotide sequence: TGTGCCAGCAGCTTAACCTCGACAGGGGCGTATGAGACCCAGTACTTC. Protein: CASSLTSTGAYETQYF.